The sequence of this T cell receptor (beta chain) was determined in a study of CD8+CD57+ T cells in acquired aplastic anemia. Deletions cut 5 bases from V and 3 bases from J, with 4 bases between. The CDR3 length is 11 residues. The germline V gene has CDR1 MNHEY and CDR2 SVGEGT. CDR3 and TCR beta VDJ profiling relied on genomic DNA as the template. One entry per CDR3 protein results from TCRdb running MiXCR on the reads. In the table there are roughly 63,000 distinct CDR3 sequences, around half of which are singletons. This clonotype appeared many times. Material for sequencing was sorted CD4+, CD8+, or CD8+CD57+ T cells (not recorded which) from PBMCs. The genes are TRBV6-2 or TRBV6-3 and TRBJ1-1; D not resolved. The clonotype comes from a human donor in good health, serving as a control. The CDR3 bases are TGTGCCAGCAGTAGATACACTGAAGCTTTCTTT. Translation: CASSRYTEAFF.